The clone carrying this T cell receptor (beta chain) was seen more than once but under ten times. The antigen is not known. V lost 8 bases and J 2 bases, leaving 13 bases between the germline ends. CDR3 length: 13 amino acids. Per the germline V gene, CDR1 is LNHDA and CDR2 is SQIVND (reference sequence). CD45RO/CCR7/CD25/CD127/CD95/CD27 sorting isolated CD4+ naive, central memory, regulatory and stem cell-like memory cells. Purity of each sorted population was above 98%. The investigators reverse transcribed all of the isolated RNA, so they sequenced expressed TCRB transcripts. Method: immunoSEQ multiplex PCR; TCRdb's copy keeps in-frame clones and lacks some. The top ten hold roughly 0.066% of the sample, which has approximately 470,000 clones, 30% seen once. The data were taken from a study of beta chain features in type 1 diabetes. Notes on the study in general: Patients showed naive, central memory and Treg TCRB repertoires that appeared more similar than those of healthy donors.

The rearrangement joins TRBV19 to TRBJ2-7; D is possibly TRBD1 (5 bases). The specimen was naive CD4+ T cells from blood. This receptor was obtained from a man aged 18 to 29 in good health. This CDR3 is CASGGRQTYEQYF. The CDR3 region has the DNA TGTGCCAGTGGTGGACGACAGACCTACGAGCAGTACTTC.